This TCR beta chain was captured by sequencing in a study of CD8 T cells in ankylosing spondylitis. A word on this clonotype: What it recognizes is unknown.

As the method for making TCR beta libraries, quantitative 5'-RACE with molecular barcodes was used. MiXCR, run by TCRdb on the 5' RACE reads, gives a single entry per CDR3 protein. Of 250,000 to 350,000 distinct CDR3 sequences in the sample, under 25% are singletons; the top ten hold approximately 3.7%. Regarding the study as a whole: From matched ankylosing spondylitis synovial fluid, disease-linked clones were reportedly recovered at significantly enriched levels. CD8+ by phenotype, disease-linked clones were relatively rare in peripheral blood.

Per the germline V gene, CDR1 is DFQATT and CDR2 is SNEGSKA (reference sequence). V shed 3 bases, J shed 4 bases, and the junction held 8 bases outside the gene matches. The CDR3 consists of 14 residues. The specimen was blood, either unsorted or a sorted T cell fraction (not recorded which). The chain is built from TRBV20-1 and TRBJ1-1; 7 bases align to TRBD1. This TCR derives from a female donor with ankylosing spondylitis or in good health (not recorded which). As DNA, the CDR3 is TGCAGTGCTAGTGCAGGGGGATGGGGCACTGAAGCTTTCTTT. It encodes CSASAGGWGTEAFF.